This T cell receptor (beta chain) was captured by sequencing in a study of T cells in tuberculosis. The CDR3 is 16 amino acids. CDR1 SGHDN and CDR2 FVKESK come from the germline V gene. The V segment lost 3 bases and the J segment 4 bases; nucleotides outside the gene matches: 4. Study results and caveats: Active tuberculosis TCR-alpha repertoires lay closer to GMM-specific TCRs than IGRA-negative controls, suggesting clonal expansion.

Sequencing was performed with immunoSEQ multiplex PCR; in TCRdb, only in-frame clones are kept and a portion is missing. The sample shows about 44,000 clones, roughly 96% of them seen only once. As regards this clone: Antigen unknown.

This TCR derives from a donor aged 10 to 29 with latent tuberculosis or without tuberculosis infection. The genes are TRBV14 and TRBJ2-3, with 13 bases that match TRBD2. Sequencing used PBMCs. The CDR3 nucleotides read TGTGCCAGCAGCCAGGGACTAGCGGGGAGTTCAGATACGCAGTATTTT. Protein sequence: CASSQGLAGSSDTQYF.